Below, 28 T cell receptor beta chains from the same sample are listed, as sequenced in a study of cytomegalovirus exposure and HLA in healthy donors (dated by TCRdb to 2016 to 2017). The method was the immunoSEQ multiplex PCR assay. For the multiplex PCR, a mixture combining 60 forward primers for TCR Vbeta segments and 13 reverse primers for TCR Jbeta segments was used. This is the immuneACCESS table as TCRdb keeps it, with only in-frame sequences that have V and J called. A part of the clones is gone; compared with another copy, unresolved V genes explain less than half, and the rest is unexplained. The sample table holds about 180,000 clones, of which approximately 80% were seen once. Of the sample, 1.4% falls within the top ten clones. The sample was PBMCs. These receptors all come from a girl aged 10 to 17 in good health and CMV-seropositive.

This clone has only one observation. The chain combines TRBV6-5 with TRBJ2-2; TRBD2 matches 7 bases. Unmatched junction bases numbered 9, after V lost 5 bases and J lost 6 bases. CDR1 and CDR2 (germline): MNHEY, SVGAGI. The CDR3 extends over 15 amino acids. The CDR3 nucleotides read TGTGCCAGCAGTAACACCGGACTAGGCCCCGGGGAGCTGTTTTTT. It translates to CASSNTGLGPGELFF.

This clone was seen a single time. The chain combines TRBV18 with TRBJ2-5; weak D call: TRBD2 (5 bases). V lost 0 bases, J lost 2 bases, and 13 bases lay in between. The CDR3 loop spans 16 amino acids. From germline, CDR1 is KGHSH and CDR2 LQKENI. Here the CDR3 DNA reads TGTGCCAGCTCACCACCTAGGCTAGCAGTTCAAGAGACCCAGTACTTC. This encodes CASSPPRLAVQETQYF.

The chain couples TRBV10-3 to TRBJ2-3, with a tentative D call TRBD2 (6 bases). The germline V and J ends were trimmed by 0 bases and 2 bases, with 9 bases remaining between them. Germline V gives CDR1 ENHRY, CDR2 SYGVKD. The CDR3 runs 15 residues. The CDR3 nucleotides are TGTGCCATCAGTGAGTCGGCGGGGCCCACAGATACGCAGTATTTT. Residues: CAISESAGPTDTQYF.

The chain has TRBV5-1 and TRBJ2-1, with D possibly being TRBD2 (6 bases). The CDR3 has 14 residues. CDR1 is SGHRS, CDR2 YFSETQ, per germline. V lost 1 base to trimming and J lost 7 bases, with 12 bases between them. CDR3 DNA sequence: TGCGCCAGCAGCTTGAGGGCTGCGGGAAATGAGCAGTTCTTC. This translates into CASSLRAAGNEQFF.

This chain uses TRBV5-1 with TRBJ2-1, with 14 nucleotides matching TRBD2. Germline trimming cut 4 bases from V and 6 bases from J; bases unmatched to any gene: 3. CDR3 length: 15 residues. Germline assignment: CDR1 SGHRS and CDR2 YFSETQ. CDR3 DNA sequence: TGCGCCAGCAGCACCGGGACTAGCGGGAGCAATGAGCAGTTCTTC. Its protein product is CASSTGTSGSNEQFF.

The chain recombines TRBV27 with TRBJ1-1; possible D gene TRBD1, 6 bases. Between the trimmed V and J ends, which lost 5 bases and 8 bases, there was a span of 12 bases. Germline-derived CDR1 and CDR2 are MNHEY and SMNVEV (reference sequence). The CDR3 has 12 amino acids. The CDR3 sequence is CASSKQGREAFF. CDR3 coding DNA: TGTGCCAGCAGTAAGCAGGGGCGGGAAGCTTTCTTT.

The chain has TRBV11-3 and TRBJ2-3; 7 positions match TRBD1. CDR3 length: 15 residues. The trim removed 2 bases at V and 4 bases at J, leaving 6 bases unmatched. The germline V gene has CDR1 SGHNT and CDR2 YENEEA. CDR3 DNA sequence: TGTGCCAGCAGCTTAAGGTCAGGGGGAGCAGATACGCAGTATTTT. Residues: CASSLRSGGADTQYF.

This clone was recorded only once. This chain uses TRBV27 with TRBJ1-2, with a tentative D call TRBD1 (6 bases). This CDR3 contains 14 residues. Trimming took off 7 bases at V and 2 bases at J, with 14 bases between the two ends. The germline gives CDR1 MNHEY, CDR2 SMNVEV (reference sequence). CDR3 coding DNA: TGTGCCAGCACTCCAAGGGGGGGCAACTATGGCTACACCTTC. It translates to CASTPRGGNYGYTF.

The sample holds one count of this clone. The V and J genes are TRBV7-9 and TRBJ2-3; D possibly corresponds to TRBD2 (6 bases). The CDR3 spans 14 residues. CDR1 is SEHNR, CDR2 FQNEAQ, per germline (reference sequence). The V gene lost 4 bases and the J gene lost 0 bases, with 8 bases spanning the gap. As DNA, the CDR3 is TGTGCCAGCAGCTCGGGACTGAGCACAGATACGCAGTATTTT. Translating gives CASSSGLSTDTQYF.

The chain recombines TRBV27 with TRBJ1-2, with TRBD1 matching 10 bases. The ends lost 8 bases at V and 1 base at J; junction bases unmatched: 1. The CDR3 totals 13 residues. Germline V lookup: CDR1 MNHEY, CDR2 SMNVEV (reference sequence). CDR3 amino acids: CASWDRGNYGYTF. The CDR3 bases are TGTGCCAGCTGGGACAGGGGTAACTATGGCTACACCTTC.

The chain recombines TRBV28 with TRBJ2-7, with 10 nucleotides matching TRBD1. The CDR3 runs to 17 residues. With 6 bases clipped from V and 1 base from J, the junction kept 12 bases outside the gene matches. CDR1 is MDHEN and CDR2 is SYDVKM in the germline V gene. CDR3 amino acids: CASSNFGRDRGSYEQYF. Written as DNA, the CDR3 is TGTGCCAGCAGCAATTTCGGGAGGGACAGGGGTTCCTACGAGCAGTACTTC.

This clone has more than one count but fewer than ten. This sequence joins TRBV2 and TRBJ2-1; TRBD2 matches 16 bases. Germline assignment: CDR1 SNHLY and CDR2 FYNNEI. The V segment lost 6 bases and the J segment 6 bases; nucleotides outside the gene matches: 2. CDR3 length equals 15 residues. CDR3 nucleotide sequence: TGTGCCAGCAGGGGACTAGCGGGAGGGCCCAATGAGCAGTTCTTC. Its protein product is CASRGLAGGPNEQFF.

The V call is TRBV7-6, the J call TRBJ2-7; 9 bases are shared with TRBD2. CDR1 is SGHVS, CDR2 FNYEAQ, per germline. V lost 3 bases to trimming and J lost 5 bases; unmatched junction nucleotides: 5. This CDR3 has 14 amino acids. In DNA, the CDR3 is TGTGCCAGCAGCTTGGGGACTAGCTTTGACGAGCAGTACTTC. This codes for CASSLGTSFDEQYF.

This clone was seen just once. The chain has TRBV2 and TRBJ1-2; 7 nucleotides agree with TRBD1. This CDR3 spans 15 amino acids. Germline V gene data show CDR1 as SNHLY and CDR2 as FYNNEI. V lost 8 bases and J lost 7; bases outside the gene matches: 16. CDR3 in amino acids: CASLDRATGVGGYTF. For the CDR3, the DNA is TGTGCCAGCCTCGACAGGGCTACGGGGGTCGGTGGCTACACCTTC.

This sequence joins TRBV6-6 and TRBJ1-5; 8 positions agree with TRBD1. Germline values: CDR1 MNHNY, CDR2 SVGAGI (reference sequence). J lost 9 bases, V lost 4 bases, and 5 bases had no gene match. CDR3 length: 13 amino acids. Written as DNA, the CDR3 is TGTGCCAGCAGTTCAGCGACAGGGGCGCCCCAGCATTTT. Residues: CASSSATGAPQHF.

There are a few counts of this clone. The chain carries TRBV30 and TRBJ2-1; no firm D call. V was pared by 0 bases and J by 8 bases, with 5 bases between. The V gene's germline CDR1 is GTSNPN and CDR2 SVGIG (reference sequence). The CDR3 spans 11 residues. The CDR3, as DNA: TGTGCCTGGAGTGTGGAGCATGAGCAGTTCTTC. Translating it yields CAWSVEHEQFF.

CDR3 protein: CASSSPGRAIHEQYF. The CDR3 DNA reads as TGTGCCAGCAGTTCACCGGGCAGGGCTATCCACGAGCAGTACTTC. The chain links TRBV6-5 to TRBJ2-7; D may be TRBD1 (5 bases). The CDR3 contains 15 residues. Trimming left V 4 bases short and J 5 bases short, with 18 bases between. CDR1 and CDR2 from the germline V gene are MNHEY and SVGAGI.

The CDR3 loop is CATDEGAGEQYF. The CDR3 DNA reads as TGTGCCACCGATGAGGGAGCTGGGGAGCAGTACTTC. The gene calls are TRBV6-1 and TRBJ2-7, with D possibly matching TRBD2 (5 bases). Looked up from germline, CDR1 is MNHNS and CDR2 is SASEGT. The CDR3 loop spans 12 amino acids. Trimming shortened V by 10 bases and J by 7 bases, and 17 bases separated the two germline ends.

This chain links TRBV27 with TRBJ1-4, with no clear D. V dropped 3 bases and J dropped 2 bases, with 10 bases sitting between them. The germline CDR1 and CDR2 sequences are MNHEY and SMNVEV (reference sequence). The CDR3 is 15 residues long. CDR3 nucleotides: TGTGCCAGCAGTTTTTCGGCGGGCACTAATGAAAAACTGTTTTTT. Translating gives CASSFSAGTNEKLFF.

This sequence joins TRBV28 and TRBJ1-2, with D possibly matching TRBD1 (5 bases). CDR3 length equals 12 residues. From germline, CDR1 is MDHEN and CDR2 SYDVKM. Trimming left V 10 bases short and J 5 bases short, with 14 bases between. CDR3 coding DNA: TGTGCCATCGGGGGGGGGAATTATGGCTACACCTTC. Protein: CAIGGGNYGYTF.

The genes are TRBV7-9 and TRBJ1-1; D ambiguous. This CDR3 has 16 residues. Germline CDR1 and CDR2: SEHNR and FQNEAQ (reference sequence). The V and J ends lost 1 base and 4 bases respectively, with 16 bases between them. CDR3 in DNA: TGTGCCAGCAGCTTAGAGGTCAGGTTGATGGGCACTGAAGCTTTCTTT. Translating gives CASSLEVRLMGTEAFF.

This clone was seen once. The chain employs TRBV9 and TRBJ2-1; D is possibly TRBD1 (6 bases). The CDR3 spans 13 residues. Trimming left V 3 bases short and J 6 bases short, with 10 bases between. Germline CDR1 reads SGDLS; CDR2 reads YYNGEE. CDR3 sequence: CASSAGQSNEQFF. CDR3 nucleotide sequence: TGTGCCAGCAGCGCCGGACAGAGCAATGAGCAGTTCTTC.

The J gene is TRBJ2-7, the V gene TRBV5-1; D unresolved. CDR1 is SGHRS and CDR2 is YFSETQ in the germline V gene. CDR3 length: 15 amino acids. V dropped 0 bases and J dropped 2 bases, with 12 bases sitting between them. The DNA for the CDR3 is TGCGCCAGCAGCTTGGGGCCAGGAACTCCCTACGAGCAGTACTTC. It codes for CASSLGPGTPYEQYF. Variable domain in full (rest from reference TRBV5-1 and TRBJ2-7): KAGVTQTPRYLIKTRGQQVTLSCSPISGHRSVSWYQQTPGQGLQFLFEYFSETQRNKGNFPGRFSGRQFSNSRSEMNVSTLELGDSALYLCASSLGPGTPYEQYFGPGTRLTVT.

The rearrangement joins TRBV5-1 to TRBJ1-3; no clear D. The germline gives CDR1 SGHRS, CDR2 YFSETQ. V dropped 4 bases and J dropped 0 bases, with 11 bases sitting between them. CDR3 length: 15 residues. The CDR3 DNA follows: TGCGCCAGCAGCCGCTTCGATAGCTCTGGAAACACCATATATTTT. Translating gives CASSRFDSSGNTIYF.

Relative to its sample, this clone is large. The chain combines TRBV9 with TRBJ2-1; 10 nucleotides agree with TRBD2. With V trimmed by 0 bases and J by 8 bases, 5 bases remained unmatched. The CDR3 runs 15 residues. Germline CDR1 is SGDLS and CDR2 is YYNGEE. The CDR3 spells CASSVAGTSDDEQFF. CDR3 coding DNA: TGTGCCAGCAGCGTAGCCGGGACTAGCGATGATGAGCAGTTCTTC.

The chain is built from TRBV4-2 and TRBJ2-7, with 12 bases that match TRBD2. From germline, CDR1 is LGHNA and CDR2 YNFKEQ. The length of the CDR3 is 18 residues. V was pared by 0 bases and J by 6 bases, with 12 bases of the junction left unmatched. The CDR3 protein is CASSQDGGRLAGAREQYF. The CDR3 DNA sequence: TGTGCCAGCAGCCAAGACGGGGGGAGACTAGCGGGAGCCCGCGAGCAGTACTTC.

The rearrangement uses TRBV27 and TRBJ2-1; tentative D call: TRBD2 (5 bases). Trimming pared 0 bases from V and 7 bases from J, leaving 10 bases between. The CDR3 is made up of 14 amino acids. Germline values: CDR1 MNHEY, CDR2 SMNVEV (reference sequence). The CDR3 bases are TGTGCCAGCAGTTTATCGGCACTAGTAAATGAGCAGTTCTTC. It is translated as CASSLSALVNEQFF.

This chain links TRBV21-1 with TRBJ1-3; TRBD1 is the table's D call, not checked against the DNA. TRBV21-1 is a pseudogene. This CDR3 region has 14 residues. The CDR3 here is CASSRQGSGNTIYF. The CDR3 DNA is TGTGCCAGCAGCAGACAGGGGTCTGGAAACACCATATATTTT.